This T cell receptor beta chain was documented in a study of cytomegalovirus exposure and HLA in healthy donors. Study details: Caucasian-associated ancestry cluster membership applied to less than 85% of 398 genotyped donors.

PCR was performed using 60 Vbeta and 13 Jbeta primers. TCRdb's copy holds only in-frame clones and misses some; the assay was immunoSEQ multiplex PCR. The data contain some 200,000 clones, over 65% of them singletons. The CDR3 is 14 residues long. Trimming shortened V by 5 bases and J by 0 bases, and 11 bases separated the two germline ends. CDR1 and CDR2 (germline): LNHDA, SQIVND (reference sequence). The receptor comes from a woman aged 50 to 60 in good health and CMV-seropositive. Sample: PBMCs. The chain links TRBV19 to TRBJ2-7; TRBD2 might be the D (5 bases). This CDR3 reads CASSVSGDSYEQYF. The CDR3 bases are TGTGCCAGTAGTGTATCCGGGGACTCCTACGAGCAGTACTTC. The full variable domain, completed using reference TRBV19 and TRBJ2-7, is DGGITQSPKYLFRKEGQNVTLSCEQNLNHDAMYWYRQDPGQGLRLIYYSQIVNDFQKGDIAEGYSVSREKKESFPLTVTSAQKNPTAFYLCASSVSGDSYEQYFGPGTRLTVT.